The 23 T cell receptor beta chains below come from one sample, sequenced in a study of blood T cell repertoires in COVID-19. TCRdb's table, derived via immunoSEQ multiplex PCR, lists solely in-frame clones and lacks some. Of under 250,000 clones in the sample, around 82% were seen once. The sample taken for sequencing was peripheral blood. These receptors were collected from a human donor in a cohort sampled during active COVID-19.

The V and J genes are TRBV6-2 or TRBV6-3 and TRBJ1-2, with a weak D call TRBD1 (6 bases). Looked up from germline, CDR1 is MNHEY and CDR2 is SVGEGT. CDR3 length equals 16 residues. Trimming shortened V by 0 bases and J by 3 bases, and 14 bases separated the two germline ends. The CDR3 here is CASSYSTGTTYYGYTF. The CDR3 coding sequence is TGTGCCAGCAGTTACTCGACCGGGACAACCTACTATGGCTACACCTTC.

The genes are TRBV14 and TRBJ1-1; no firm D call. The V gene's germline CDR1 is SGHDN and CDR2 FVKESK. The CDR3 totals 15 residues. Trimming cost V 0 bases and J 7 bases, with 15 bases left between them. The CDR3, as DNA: TGTGCCAGCAGCCAAGATAGACTTGATTGGAATGAAGCTTTCTTT. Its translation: CASSQDRLDWNEAFF.

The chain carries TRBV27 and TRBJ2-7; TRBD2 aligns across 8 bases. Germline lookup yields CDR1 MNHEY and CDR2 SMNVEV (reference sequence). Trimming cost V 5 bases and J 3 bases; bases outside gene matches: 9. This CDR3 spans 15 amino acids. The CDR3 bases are TGTGCCAGCAGTACCCGTCTAGCGGGCTACTACGAGCAGTACTTC. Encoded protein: CASSTRLAGYYEQYF.

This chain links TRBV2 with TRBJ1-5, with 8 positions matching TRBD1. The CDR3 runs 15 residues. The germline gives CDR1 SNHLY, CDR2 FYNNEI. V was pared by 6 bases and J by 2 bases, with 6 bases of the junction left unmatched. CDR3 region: CASRTMTGGNQPQHF. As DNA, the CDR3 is TGTGCCAGCAGGACAATGACAGGGGGCAATCAGCCCCAGCATTTT.

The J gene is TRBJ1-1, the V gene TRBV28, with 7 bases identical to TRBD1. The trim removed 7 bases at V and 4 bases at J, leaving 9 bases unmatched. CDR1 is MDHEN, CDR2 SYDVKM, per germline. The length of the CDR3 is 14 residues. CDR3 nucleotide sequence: TGTGCCAGCATAGACAGGGCCCGTTTCACTGAAGCTTTCTTT. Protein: CASIDRARFTEAFF. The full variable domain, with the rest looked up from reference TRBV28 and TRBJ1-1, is DVKVTQSSRYLVKRTGEKVFLECVQDMDHENMFWYRQDPGLGLRLIYFSYDVKMKEKGDIPEGYSVSREKKERFSLILESASTNQTSMYLCASIDRARFTEAFFGQGTRLTVV.

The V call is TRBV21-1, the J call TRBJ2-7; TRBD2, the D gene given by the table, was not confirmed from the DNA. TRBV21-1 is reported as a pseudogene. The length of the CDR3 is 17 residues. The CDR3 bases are TGTGCCAGCAGCAACGGAGCCTTAGCGGCTTTCTACTACGAGCAGTACTTC. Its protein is CASSNGALAAFYYEQYF.

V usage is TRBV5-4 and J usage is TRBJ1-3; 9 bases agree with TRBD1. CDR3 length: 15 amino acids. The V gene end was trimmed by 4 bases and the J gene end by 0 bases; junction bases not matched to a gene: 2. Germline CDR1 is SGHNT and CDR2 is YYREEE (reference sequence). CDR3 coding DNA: TGTGCCAGCAGCCGGGACAGGGCCTCTGGAAACACCATATATTTT. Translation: CASSRDRASGNTIYF.

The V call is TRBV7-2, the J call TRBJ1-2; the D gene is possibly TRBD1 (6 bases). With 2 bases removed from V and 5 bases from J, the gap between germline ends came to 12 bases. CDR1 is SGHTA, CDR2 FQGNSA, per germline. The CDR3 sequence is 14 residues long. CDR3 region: CASSLSRGGYGYTF. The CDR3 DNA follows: TGTGCCAGCAGCTTAAGTAGGGGGGGGTATGGCTACACCTTC.

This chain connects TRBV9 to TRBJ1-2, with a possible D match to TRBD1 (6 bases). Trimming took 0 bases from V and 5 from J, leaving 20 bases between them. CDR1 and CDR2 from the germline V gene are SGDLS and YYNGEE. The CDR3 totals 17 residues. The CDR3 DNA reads TGTGCCAGCAGCGTAGCTACCGGCCTCCCGGGGACATATGGCTACACCTTC. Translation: CASSVATGLPGTYGYTF.

The CDR3 coding sequence is TGTGCCATCAGGCCGGGCCACAGGGTTACCGAGCAGTACTTC. Amino acid sequence: CAIRPGHRVTEQYF. This chain uses TRBV10-3 with TRBJ2-7; D is perhaps TRBD1 (6 bases). Germline V gene lookup returns CDR1 ENHRY and CDR2 SYGVKD. This CDR3 contains 14 residues. V dropped 6 bases and J dropped 6 bases, with 18 bases sitting between them.

As DNA, the CDR3 is TGTGCCAGCAGCAACAGGTACAATGAGCAGTTCTTC. This gives the protein CASSNRYNEQFF. The genes are TRBV9 and TRBJ2-1; D may be TRBD1 (5 bases). The CDR3 sequence is 12 residues long. V lost 4 bases to trimming and J lost 4 bases, with 6 bases between them. CDR1 and CDR2 from the germline V gene are SGDLS and YYNGEE.

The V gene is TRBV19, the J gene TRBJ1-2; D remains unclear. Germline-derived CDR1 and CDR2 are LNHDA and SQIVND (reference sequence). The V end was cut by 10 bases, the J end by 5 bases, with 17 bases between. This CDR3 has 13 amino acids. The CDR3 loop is CATGFTGRYGYTF. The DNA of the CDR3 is TGTGCCACCGGGTTTACGGGGAGATATGGCTACACCTTC.

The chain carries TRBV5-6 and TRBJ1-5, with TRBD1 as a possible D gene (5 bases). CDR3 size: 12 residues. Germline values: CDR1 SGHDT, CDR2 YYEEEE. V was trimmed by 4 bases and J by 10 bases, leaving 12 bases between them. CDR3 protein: CASSPRGSPQHF. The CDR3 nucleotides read TGTGCCAGCAGCCCTAGGGGCTCACCCCAGCATTTT.

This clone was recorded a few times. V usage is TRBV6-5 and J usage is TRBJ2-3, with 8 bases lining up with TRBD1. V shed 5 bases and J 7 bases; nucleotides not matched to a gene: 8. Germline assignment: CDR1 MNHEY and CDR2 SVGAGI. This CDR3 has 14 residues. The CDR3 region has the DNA TGTGCCAGCAGTCCCGTCGGACAGGGCAATACGCAGTATTTT. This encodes CASSPVGQGNTQYF.

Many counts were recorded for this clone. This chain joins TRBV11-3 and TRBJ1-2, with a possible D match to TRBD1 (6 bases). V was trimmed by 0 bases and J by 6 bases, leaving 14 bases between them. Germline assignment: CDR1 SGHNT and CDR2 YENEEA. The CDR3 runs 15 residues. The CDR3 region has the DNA TGTGCCAGCAGCTTAGAGGGGGGGACATCGGATGGCTACACCTTC. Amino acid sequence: CASSLEGGTSDGYTF.

The CDR3 DNA follows: TGTGCCAGCAGGCTAGGGGACTCCGGCACTGAAGCTTTCTTT. Amino acids: CASRLGDSGTEAFF. The chain couples TRBV6-5 to TRBJ1-1; TRBD1 might be the D (5 bases). The CDR3 covers 14 residues. Germline assignment: CDR1 MNHEY and CDR2 SVGAGI. Trimming removed 6 bases from V and 4 bases from J, with 15 bases in between.

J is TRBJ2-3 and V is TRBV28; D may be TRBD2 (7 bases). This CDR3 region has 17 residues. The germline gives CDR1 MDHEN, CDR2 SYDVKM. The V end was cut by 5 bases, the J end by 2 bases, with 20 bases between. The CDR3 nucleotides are TGTGCCAGCAGTCCCCCCGGGGGGCGGGCAAACACAGATACGCAGTATTTT. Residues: CASSPPGGRANTDTQYF.

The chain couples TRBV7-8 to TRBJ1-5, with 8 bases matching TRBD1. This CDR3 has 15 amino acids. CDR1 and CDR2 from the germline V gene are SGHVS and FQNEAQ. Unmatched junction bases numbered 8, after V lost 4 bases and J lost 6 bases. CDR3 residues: CASSSTQGGGQPQHF. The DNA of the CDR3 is TGTGCCAGCAGCTCTACACAGGGGGGAGGTCAGCCCCAGCATTTT.

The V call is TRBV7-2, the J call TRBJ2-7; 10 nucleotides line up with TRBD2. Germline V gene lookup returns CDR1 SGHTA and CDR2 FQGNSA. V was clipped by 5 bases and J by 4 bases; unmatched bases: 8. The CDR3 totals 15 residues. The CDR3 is CASSPRISGRYEQYF. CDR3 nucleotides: TGTGCCAGCAGCCCCCGGATTAGCGGGAGGTACGAGCAGTACTTC.

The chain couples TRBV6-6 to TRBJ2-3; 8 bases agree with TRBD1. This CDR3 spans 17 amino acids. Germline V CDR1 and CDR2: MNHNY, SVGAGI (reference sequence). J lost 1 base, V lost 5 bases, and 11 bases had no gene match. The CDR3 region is CASSPEGQGPRTDTQYF. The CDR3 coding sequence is TGTGCCAGCAGTCCTGAAGGACAGGGCCCCCGCACAGATACGCAGTATTTT.

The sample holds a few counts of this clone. CDR3 amino acids: CASSFALHRVSYEQYF. CDR3 bases: TGTGCCAGCAGTTTCGCGTTACACAGGGTTTCCTACGAGCAGTACTTC. The chain combines TRBV28 with TRBJ2-7; D may be TRBD1 (6 bases). Germline lookup yields CDR1 MDHEN and CDR2 SYDVKM. CDR3 length equals 16 residues. Trimming left V 3 bases short and J 1 base short, with 16 bases between.

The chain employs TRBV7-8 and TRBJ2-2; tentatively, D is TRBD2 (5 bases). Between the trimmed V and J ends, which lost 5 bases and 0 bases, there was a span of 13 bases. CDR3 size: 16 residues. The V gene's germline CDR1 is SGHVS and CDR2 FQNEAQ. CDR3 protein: CASSGSRRSNTGELFF. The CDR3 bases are TGTGCCAGCAGCGGGTCGAGGAGGTCGAACACCGGGGAGCTGTTTTTT.

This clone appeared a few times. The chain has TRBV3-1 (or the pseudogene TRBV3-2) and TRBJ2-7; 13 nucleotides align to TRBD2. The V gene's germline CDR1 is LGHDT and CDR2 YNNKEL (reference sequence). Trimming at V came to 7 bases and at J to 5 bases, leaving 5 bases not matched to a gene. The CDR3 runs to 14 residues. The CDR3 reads CASMTSGRFNEQYF. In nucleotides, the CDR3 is TGTGCCAGCATGACTAGCGGGAGGTTCAACGAGCAGTACTTC.